The count of the clone carrying this TCR beta chain is one. Assay used: immunoSEQ multiplex PCR; TCRdb lists only in-frame clones, some missing. The sample lists about 200,000 clones; about 82% were seen once. These data belong to a study of blood T cell repertoires in COVID-19. Study details: Spain, Italy and the United States supplied samples that represented acute and convalescent COVID-19. PBMCs, B-cell-depleted T cells, or T cells provided the cDNA or gDNA that made up the material.

V shed 2 bases and J shed 5 bases, with 7 bases lying between them. This CDR3 has 13 amino acids. Per germline, CDR1 MNHEY and CDR2 SVGAGI. Cohort assignment relied on participant-reported clinical history. The sequence came from a man in his forties with acute COVID-19. The sequenced sample was PBMCs or T cells enriched from blood (not recorded which). The chain links TRBV6-5 to TRBJ2-1; D is unclear. This CDR3 is CASSYGQNNEQFF. The CDR3 DNA reads TGTGCCAGCAGTTACGGGCAGAACAATGAGCAGTTCTTC.